This T cell receptor beta chain was identified during a study of technical replicates of blood from a handful of donors. CDR3 length equals 16 residues. Trimming shortened V by 2 bases and J by 2 bases, and 13 bases separated the two germline ends. Germline loops: CDR1 MNHNY, CDR2 SVGAGI (reference sequence). Profiled with immunoSEQ multiplex PCR; TCRdb holds only in-frame clones, not every one. This sample has tens of thousands of clones, with around 90% found just once. The TCR comes from a human donor in good health. Some clones in this sample may be carry-over from other donors' samples. The sequencing sample was made of T cells isolated from PBMCs. The V call is TRBV6-6, the J call TRBJ1-3; tentative D call: TRBD1 (6 bases). CDR3 nucleotide sequence: TGTGCCAGCAGTTACCACGCCGGGACAACTGGAAACACCATATATTTT. This sequence encodes CASSYHAGTTGNTIYF.